The 32 T cell receptor beta chains in this list originate from one sample, sequenced in a study of human T cells and chemical hapten exposure. Documented time point: pre-sensitization, week 0. Treatment indicated: therapeutic diphenylcyclopropenone sensitization with weekly scalp DPC. TCRdb reanalysed the RACE reads using MiXCR and keeps one entry per CDR3 protein. The data contain roughly 40,000 distinct CDR3 sequences, around 12% of them seen just once; the ten biggest clones take up under 7%. Source: whole blood, taken in connection with sensitization to the hapten diphenylcyclopropenone (DPC). The receptors were gathered from a woman in her twenties or thirties with alopecia areata. Some clones in this sample may be carry-over from other donors' samples.

This clonotype was recorded many times. The chain couples TRBV19 to TRBJ1-6; D is undetermined. The germline V gene encodes CDR1 LNHDA and CDR2 SQIVND (reference sequence). Trimming took 9 bases from V and 6 from J, leaving 21 bases between them. The CDR3 runs to 16 residues. CDR3 protein: CARSSIKKNPNSPLHF. CDR3 in DNA: TGTGCCAGATCGTCGATTAAGAAGAATCCTAATTCACCCCTCCACTTT.

This clonotype was counted many times. Here the CDR3 DNA reads TGTGCCAGCAGCTTAGTGGGACTAGCGAGTAATGAGCAGTTCTTC. Amino acid sequence: CASSLVGLASNEQFF. The V call is TRBV7-2, the J call TRBJ2-1; 10 bases fit TRBD2. This CDR3 region has 15 residues. From germline, CDR1 is SGHTA and CDR2 FQGNSA. V was clipped by 1 base and J by 7 bases; unmatched bases: 4.

The table lists this clonotype with many counts. The V gene is TRBV27, the J gene TRBJ1-6, with a weak D call TRBD1 (6 bases). This CDR3 region has 16 residues. Germline CDR1 is MNHEY and CDR2 is SMNVEV (reference sequence). V was cut by 7 bases and J by 5 bases, with 18 bases left in between. The CDR3 loop is CASKFKGGGHNSPLHF. The DNA for the CDR3 is TGTGCCAGCAAATTCAAGGGGGGCGGCCATAATTCACCCCTCCACTTT.

This clonotype appeared a few times. This chain joins TRBV6-2 or TRBV6-3 and TRBJ2-5; D is unresolved. The germline CDR1 and CDR2 sequences are MNHEY and SVGEGT. V was pared by 2 bases and J by 1 base, with 14 bases between. CDR3 size: 16 residues. The CDR3 DNA is TGTGCCAGCAGTTACAGGCCAGGAGACCTCCAAGAGACCCAGTACTTC. Protein sequence: CASSYRPGDLQETQYF.

Many counts were recorded for this clonotype. The CDR3 protein is CASSLDRVSTDTQYF. The CDR3 DNA sequence: TGTGCCAGCAGTTTAGACAGGGTTAGCACAGATACGCAGTATTTT. The chain is built from TRBV27 and TRBJ2-3; TRBD1 aligns across 7 bases. The CDR3 covers 15 residues. V was pared by 2 bases and J by 0 bases, with 2 bases of the junction left unmatched. Germline CDR1 and CDR2: MNHEY and SMNVEV (reference sequence).

This clonotype was observed a few times. The rearrangement links TRBV7-9 to TRBJ2-7; D ambiguous. The ends were cut back, 0 bases at V and 5 bases at J, with 8 bases in the middle. Germline assignment: CDR1 SEHNR and CDR2 FQNEAQ (reference sequence). The CDR3 contains 13 residues. For the CDR3, the DNA is TGTGCCAGCAGCTTAGCGCTCGGCCACGAGCAGTACTTC. It encodes CASSLALGHEQYF.

The chain is built from TRBV28 and TRBJ1-6; no definite D call. CDR3 length: 13 amino acids. CDR1 and CDR2 from the germline V gene are MDHEN and SYDVKM. V was trimmed by 4 bases and J by 7 bases, leaving 8 bases between them. CDR3 bases: TGTGCCAGCAGTTCCTACGGAAATTCACCCCTCCACTTT. Translation gives CASSSYGNSPLHF.

This clonotype was detected many times. The rearrangement joins TRBV27 to TRBJ1-5, with D maybe TRBD1 (5 bases). The ends were cut back, 2 bases at V and 7 bases at J, with 18 bases in the middle. Germline lookup yields CDR1 MNHEY and CDR2 SMNVEV (reference sequence). This CDR3 is 16 amino acids long. The DNA for the CDR3 is TGTGCCAGCAGTTTAAGACCGGGGGACTCGGACCAGCCCCAGCATTTT. Its translation: CASSLRPGDSDQPQHF.

V is TRBV11-3 and J is TRBJ2-1; D tentatively fits TRBD1 or TRBD2 (5 bases each). Germline V CDR1 and CDR2: SGHNT, YENEEA. V lost 6 bases and J 13 bases, leaving 19 bases between the germline ends. CDR3 length: 13 residues. Written as DNA, the CDR3 is TGTGCCAGCAGTACCCCTTCGGGGCTTGTACAGTTCTTC. It encodes CASSTPSGLVQFF.

This clonotype was counted ten times or more. This chain uses TRBV28 with TRBJ2-7, with 9 positions matching TRBD2. CDR1 MDHEN and CDR2 SYDVKM come from the germline V gene. V gave up 1 base and J gave up 6 bases; unmatched junction bases: 10. The CDR3 consists of 16 residues. The CDR3 nucleotides read TGTGCCAGCAGTTTATTAGCGGGAGAAGGTTTCAGCGAGCAGTACTTC. Protein product: CASSLLAGEGFSEQYF.

This clonotype has ten or more counts. The chain uses TRBV20-1 and TRBJ1-1, with 7 bases aligning to TRBD1. The CDR3 is 11 amino acids. The germline V gene encodes CDR1 DFQATT and CDR2 SNEGSKA (reference sequence). In DNA, the CDR3 is TGCAGGGCCAACAGGGGCACTGAAGCTTTCTTT. Translating it yields CRANRGTEAFF.

The chain recombines TRBV5-1 with TRBJ2-5, with D possibly being TRBD2 (5 bases). Trimming took 4 bases from V and 1 from J, leaving 17 bases between them. This CDR3 spans 16 amino acids. CDR1 is SGHRS, CDR2 YFSETQ, per germline. CDR3 in DNA: TGCGCCAGCAGCAAAATGGCCCTAGCCTTCCAAGAGACCCAGTACTTC. This codes for CASSKMALAFQETQYF.

The V call is TRBV10-3, the J call TRBJ2-1, with TRBD2 as a possible D gene (7 bases). In germline, CDR1 is ENHRY, CDR2 SYGVKD. This CDR3 is 16 amino acids long. V shed 7 bases and J shed 2 bases, with 18 bases lying between them. As DNA, the CDR3 is TGTGCCATCACCCACAACGCGGGGGCAACCTACAATGAGCAGTTCTTC. This codes for CAITHNAGATYNEQFF.

This clonotype was counted between two and nine times. This chain links TRBV28 with TRBJ2-7, with D uncertain. The CDR3 runs to 14 residues. Germline V gene sequence: CDR1 MDHEN, CDR2 SYDVKM. Trimming cost V 5 bases and J 2 bases, with 13 bases left between them. Written as DNA, the CDR3 is TGTGCCAGCAGTCCCCCGTATCCCCCCTACGAGCAGTACTTC. Translated: CASSPPYPPYEQYF.

This clonotype has at least ten counts. V is TRBV18 and J is TRBJ1-2; tentative D call: TRBD1 (5 bases). Trimming took 4 bases from V and 4 from J, leaving 10 bases between them. Germline V gene data show CDR1 as KGHSH and CDR2 as LQKENI. The CDR3 is 13 amino acids. The CDR3 coding sequence is TGTGCCAGCTCACAACAGGAGACCTATGGCTACACCTTC. Translation gives CASSQQETYGYTF.

The rearrangement uses TRBV29-1 and TRBJ2-7; 8 bases map to TRBD2. Germline CDR1 is SQVTM and CDR2 is ANQGSEA. CDR3 length: 11 amino acids. The J segment lost 5 bases and the V segment lost 5 bases, leaving 2 bases of the junction unmatched. CDR3 sequence (DNA): TGCAGCGTTTCCGGGAGGGACGAGCAGTACTTC. Amino acid sequence: CSVSGRDEQYF.

This clonotype has only a few counts. This sequence joins TRBV7-6 and TRBJ1-1, with 8 bases lining up with TRBD1. Germline trimming cut 3 bases from V and 3 bases from J; bases unmatched to any gene: 6. The CDR3 loop spans 15 amino acids. Germline values: CDR1 SGHVS, CDR2 FNYEAQ. This chain's CDR3 is CASSLSRGRDTEAFF. In DNA, the CDR3 is TGTGCCAGCAGCTTGTCCAGGGGGCGCGACACTGAAGCTTTCTTT.

This clonotype has just a few counts. J is TRBJ2-7 and V is TRBV28; 9 bases align to TRBD1. Germline CDR1 and CDR2: MDHEN and SYDVKM. This CDR3 has 15 amino acids. After removal of 4 bases from V and 4 bases from J, the junction contained 8 bases not matched to a gene. CDR3 nucleotide sequence: TGTGCCAGCAGTTCGCGGACAGGGGCTCTGTACGAGCAGTACTTC. It yields the protein CASSSRTGALYEQYF.

The chain carries TRBV21-1 and TRBJ1-5; TRBD1 is the table's D call, not checked against the DNA. TRBV21-1 is flagged as a pseudogene. This CDR3 has 15 residues. The CDR3: CASSERDRDNQPQHF. In DNA form, the CDR3 reads TGTGCCAGCAGCGAACGGGACAGGGACAATCAGCCCCAGCATTTT.

This rearrangement joins TRBV29-1 to TRBJ2-2; 8 nucleotides match TRBD1. Germline V gene lookup returns CDR1 SQVTM and CDR2 ANQGSEA. V shed 5 bases and J 3 bases; nucleotides not matched to a gene: 5. This CDR3 region has 14 residues. As DNA, the CDR3 is TGCAGCGTTCAAACAGGGGGAGACACCGGGGAGCTGTTTTTT. It encodes CSVQTGGDTGELFF.

In regard to this clonotype: A much larger clone lies a single base off, so this may be a read error. This chain uses TRBV20-1 with TRBJ2-3, with TRBD2 identical over 13 bases. CDR1 is DFQATT and CDR2 is SNEGSKA in the germline V gene (reference sequence). V lost 2 bases to trimming and J lost 3 bases; unmatched junction nucleotides: 5. CDR3 length: 16 residues. The CDR3 DNA is TGCAGTGCTAGATCACTAGCGGGAGGGCAGACAGATACGCAGTATTTT. Its translation is CSARSLAGGQTDTQYF.

The chain couples TRBV20-1 to TRBJ2-7; D might be TRBD1 (6 bases). The CDR3 covers 14 residues. Trimming shortened V by 5 bases and J by 7 bases, and 21 bases separated the two germline ends. Germline V gene lookup returns CDR1 DFQATT and CDR2 SNEGSKA (reference sequence). The CDR3 loop is CSAPRGGTVGEQYF. CDR3 DNA: TGCAGTGCTCCCCGAGGGGGTACAGTTGGAGAGCAGTACTTC.

This sequence joins TRBV3-1 and TRBJ2-4; either TRBD1 or TRBD2 may supply D (7 bases each). The germline V and J ends were trimmed by 4 bases and 9 bases, with 13 bases remaining between them. Per germline, CDR1 LGHDT and CDR2 YNNKEL (reference sequence). The CDR3 sequence is 13 residues long. CDR3 nucleotide sequence: TGTGCCAGCAGCCTGACAGGGAGGGGCATTCAGTACTTC. Protein: CASSLTGRGIQYF.

In the case of this clonotype: A much larger clone sits a single nucleotide away, making a read error possible. The CDR3 nucleotides are TGTGTCAGCAGCAAAAGCTTAAAGGGAAAAAGCAATCAGCCCCAGCATTTT. Amino acids: CVSSKSLKGKSNQPQHF. The chain uses TRBV21-1 and TRBJ1-5. TRBV21-1 is classified as a pseudogene. The CDR3 spans 17 residues.

CDR3 sequence: CASSDNEQFF. The DNA of the CDR3 is TGTGCCAGCAGTGACAATGAGCAGTTCTTC. The rearrangement uses TRBV2 and TRBJ2-1; no firm D call. V was cut by 3 bases and J by 6 bases, with 0 bases left in between. The V gene's germline CDR1 is SNHLY and CDR2 FYNNEI. This CDR3 has 10 residues.

The CDR3 is CSAPARTGAGDTQYF. The CDR3 coding sequence is TGCAGTGCACCCGCCCGGACAGGAGCAGGAGATACGCAGTATTTT. The rearrangement links TRBV20-1 to TRBJ2-3; TRBD1 matches at 7 bases. Germline V gene data show CDR1 as DFQATT and CDR2 as SNEGSKA (reference sequence). The CDR3 totals 15 residues. Trimming removed 6 bases from V and 5 bases from J; junction bases left unmatched: 14.

The table lists this clonotype with a few counts. This chain's CDR3 is CASSPRGIPYNEQFF. CDR3 nucleotide sequence: TGTGCCAGCAGCCCACGCGGGATCCCCTACAATGAGCAGTTCTTC. The chain combines TRBV6-2 or TRBV6-3 with TRBJ2-1, with D tentatively TRBD2 (6 bases). Trimming took 6 bases from V and 2 from J, leaving 14 bases between them. Germline V lookup: CDR1 MNHEY, CDR2 SVGEGT. The CDR3 covers 15 residues.

This clonotype has a count of ten or more. The gene calls are TRBV11-2 and TRBJ1-1, with no clear D. This CDR3 region has 13 residues. Germline V gives CDR1 SGHAT, CDR2 FQNNGV. V gave up 0 bases and J gave up 7 bases, with 9 bases separating them. CDR3 loop: CASSLDDASEAFF. The CDR3, as DNA: TGTGCCAGCAGCTTAGATGACGCCAGTGAAGCTTTCTTT.

CDR3 loop: CAISVGGRSTDTQYF. The CDR3 DNA reads TGTGCCATCAGTGTAGGGGGACGAAGCACAGATACGCAGTATTTT. The chain is built from TRBV10-3 and TRBJ2-3; possible D gene TRBD1, 6 bases. Germline V gene lookup returns CDR1 ENHRY and CDR2 SYGVKD. The CDR3 has 15 residues. Trimming pared 4 bases from V and 0 bases from J, leaving 11 bases between.

The chain recombines TRBV20-1 with TRBJ1-6; no definite D call. V was cut by 3 bases and J by 0 bases, with 12 bases left in between. The germline CDR1 and CDR2 sequences are DFQATT and SNEGSKA (reference sequence). The CDR3 is made up of 16 amino acids. The CDR3 here is CSASDGPSSYNSPLHF. CDR3 bases: TGCAGTGCTAGCGATGGGCCCAGCTCCTATAATTCACCCCTCCACTTT.

This clonotype came up many times. The chain recombines TRBV11-3 with TRBJ2-1; perhaps TRBD2 as D (6 bases). The CDR3 totals 13 residues. Germline V gene data show CDR1 as SGHNT and CDR2 as YENEEA. Trimming stripped 2 bases from V and 8 bases from J, with 10 bases between. The CDR3 reads CASSLSREHEQFF. CDR3 DNA sequence: TGTGCCAGCAGCTTAAGCCGGGAGCATGAGCAGTTCTTC.

There are a few counts of this clonotype. The chain couples TRBV19 to TRBJ2-1, with 10 positions matching TRBD2. The CDR3 covers 15 residues. From germline, CDR1 is LNHDA and CDR2 SQIVND (reference sequence). J gave up 8 bases and V 7 bases, and 11 bases lay outside the gene matches. In DNA form, the CDR3 reads TGTGCCAGTAAGCCAAGGACTAGCGGAAGGGATGAGCAGTTCTTC. This translates into CASKPRTSGRDEQFF.